This TCR beta chain was sequenced during a study of T cell changes during pregnancy in multiple sclerosis. CDR1 and CDR2 (germline): LNHDA, SQIVND (reference sequence). With V trimmed by 1 base and J by 5 bases, 3 bases remained unmatched. There are 14 residues in the CDR3. Assay used: immunoSEQ multiplex PCR; TCRdb lists only in-frame clones, some missing. Here the sample spans about 75,000 clones, 94% being singletons. The specimen was CD4+ T cells from peripheral blood mononuclear cells, collected after pregnancy. The rearrangement joins TRBV19 to TRBJ2-7; 9 bases are shared with TRBD1. This sequence was found in a female donor with multiple sclerosis, enrolled in a pregnancy study. The CDR3 sequence: CASSIGGTGNEQYF. DNA of the CDR3: TGTGCCAGTAGTATAGGCGGGACAGGGAACGAGCAGTACTTC. Drawing the rest from reference TRBV19 and TRBJ2-7, the complete variable domain is DGGITQSPKYLFRKEGQNVTLSCEQNLNHDAMYWYRQDPGQGLRLIYYSQIVNDFQKGDIAEGYSVSREKKESFPLTVTSAQKNPTAFYLCASSIGGTGNEQYFGPGTRLTVT.